This T cell receptor beta chain is from a study of cytomegalovirus exposure and HLA in healthy donors. General study points: Using the classifier, cytomegalovirus status was reportedly diagnosed with high specificity and sensitivity. Later analysis revealed greater clonal expansion in HLA-associated TCR beta chains than in equally common others. About 87% or about 30% of the time was how often most TCR beta V segments were productive, according to an earlier analysis.

Comment on this clone: Its antigen is not identified.

Primers: 60 Vbeta forward and 13 Jbeta reverse. Measured with immunoSEQ multiplex PCR; TCRdb has only the in-frame clones, and not every one. This sample has just over 150,000 clones, with around 84% found just once. Germline V gene data show CDR1 as SGHTA and CDR2 as FQGNSA. The CDR3 consists of 15 residues. Trimming shortened V by 5 bases and J by 5 bases, and 13 bases separated the two germline ends. This receptor was identified in a man aged 18 to 29 in good health and CMV-seropositive. The V and J genes are TRBV7-2 and TRBJ1-6, with D unresolved. Source material: PBMCs. Here the CDR3 reads CASSNPVRNNSPLHF. CDR3 in DNA: TGTGCCAGCAGCAACCCGGTCAGGAATAATTCACCCCTCCACTTT.